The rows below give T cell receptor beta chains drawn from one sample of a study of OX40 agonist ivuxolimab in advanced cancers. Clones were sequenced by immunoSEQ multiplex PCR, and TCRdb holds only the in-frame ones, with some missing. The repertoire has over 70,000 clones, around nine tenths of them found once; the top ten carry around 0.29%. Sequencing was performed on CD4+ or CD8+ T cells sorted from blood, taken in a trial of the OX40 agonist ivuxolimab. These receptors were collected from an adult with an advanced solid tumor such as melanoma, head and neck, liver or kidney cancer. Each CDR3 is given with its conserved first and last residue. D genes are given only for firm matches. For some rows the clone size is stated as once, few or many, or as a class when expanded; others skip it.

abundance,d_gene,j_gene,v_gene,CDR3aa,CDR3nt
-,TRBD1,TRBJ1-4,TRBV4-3,CASSLPGQGYEKLFF,TGCGCCAGCAGCCTTCCGGGACAGGGATATGAAAAACTGTTTTTT
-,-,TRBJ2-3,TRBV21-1,CASSKPGDSGTDTQYF,TGTGCCAGCAGCAAACCTGGAGACTCAGGCACAGATACGCAGTATTTT
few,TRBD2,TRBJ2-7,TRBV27,CASGASGGAWGEQYF,TGTGCCAGCGGGGCTAGCGGGGGAGCGTGGGGGGAGCAGTACTTC
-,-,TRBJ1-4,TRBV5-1,CASSLSGWNEKLFF,TGCGCCAGCAGCTTGTCCGGTTGGAATGAAAAACTGTTTTTT
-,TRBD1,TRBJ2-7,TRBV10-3,CAISSTGREQYF,TGTGCCATCAGTTCGACAGGGAGAGAGCAGTACTTC
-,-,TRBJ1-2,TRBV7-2,CASSLDRGNYGYTF,TGTGCCAGCAGCTTAGATCGGGGGAACTATGGCTACACCTTC
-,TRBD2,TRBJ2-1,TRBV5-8,CASSPGLAGYNEQFF,TGTGCCAGCAGCCCCGGGCTAGCGGGGTACAATGAGCAGTTCTTC
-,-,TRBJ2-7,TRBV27,CASSLKSLDSSYEQYF,TGTGCCAGCAGTTTAAAGTCATTGGACAGCTCCTACGAGCAGTACTTC
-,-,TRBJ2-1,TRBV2,CASIPGWLGSNEQFF,TGTGCCAGCATCCCGGGGTGGTTAGGGTCCAATGAGCAGTTCTTC
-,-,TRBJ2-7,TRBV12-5,CASTQEGGMTYEQYF,TGTGCTAGTACCCAAGAGGGGGGGATGACCTACGAGCAGTACTTC
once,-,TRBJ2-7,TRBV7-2,CASSLFSRAGLTYEQYF,TGTGCCAGCAGCTTATTCTCGAGGGCGGGGCTAACCTACGAGCAGTACTTC
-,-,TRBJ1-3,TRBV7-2,CASSLRQRNTIYF,TGTGCCAGCAGCTTAAGGCAGAGAAACACCATATATTTT
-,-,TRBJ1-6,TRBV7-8,CASSLVRGKSPLHF,TGTGCCAGCAGCTTAGTCCGGGGAAAATCACCCCTCCACTTT
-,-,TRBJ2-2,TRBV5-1,CASSRELGPPGELFF,TGCGCCAGCAGCAGGGAGTTGGGTCCGCCCGGGGAGCTGTTTTTT
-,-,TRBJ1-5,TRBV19,CASSMFRGNQPQHF,TGTGCCAGTAGTATGTTCCGGGGCAATCAGCCCCAGCATTTT